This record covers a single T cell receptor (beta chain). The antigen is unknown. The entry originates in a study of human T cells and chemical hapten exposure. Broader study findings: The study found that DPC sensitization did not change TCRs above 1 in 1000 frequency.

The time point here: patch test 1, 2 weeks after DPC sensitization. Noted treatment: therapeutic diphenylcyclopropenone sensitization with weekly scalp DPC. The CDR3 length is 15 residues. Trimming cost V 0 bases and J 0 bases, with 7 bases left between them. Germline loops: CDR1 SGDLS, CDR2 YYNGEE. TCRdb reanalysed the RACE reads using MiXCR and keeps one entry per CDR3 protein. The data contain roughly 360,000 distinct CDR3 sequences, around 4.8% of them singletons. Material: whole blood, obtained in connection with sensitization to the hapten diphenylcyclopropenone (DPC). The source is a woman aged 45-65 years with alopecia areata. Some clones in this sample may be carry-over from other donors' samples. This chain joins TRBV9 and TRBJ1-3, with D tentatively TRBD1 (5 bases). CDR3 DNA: TGTGCCAGCAGCGTAGAGGGGAACTCTGGAAACACCATATATTTT. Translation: CASSVEGNSGNTIYF. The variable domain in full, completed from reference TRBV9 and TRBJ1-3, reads DSGVTQTPKHLITATGQRVTLRCSPRSGDLSVYWYQQSLDQGLQFLIQYYNGEERAKGNILERFSAQQFPDLHSELNLSSLELGDSALYFCASSVEGNSGNTIYFGEGSWLTVV.